This T cell receptor beta chain was identified during a study of blood T cell repertoires in COVID-19 (dated by TCRdb to 2018 to 2020). Study-level background: Samples covering the acute and convalescent phases of COVID-19 were provided by collaborators in the United States, Italy and Spain. The prospective study material was composed of cDNA or gDNA derived from T cells, B-cell-depleted T cells, or PBMCs. Deeply sampled blood TCRbeta repertoires from subjects exposed to, actively infected with, or recovered from COVID-19 were included in the dataset. A freely available public database, intended as a resource for researchers studying the immune response to SARS-CoV-2, is where the repertoires were released. Samples were obtained from the ongoing ImmuneRACE study (first 160 participants) and from over a thousand subjects provided by 6 global collaborators. The sample metadata nearly always contained a de-identified subject ID, COVID-19 status, age in years and sex. Where available, HLA class I and class II types were taken from metadata supplied by the sample provider and were not determined by assay-based typing.

The immunoSEQ Assay, a bias-controlled multiplex PCR, was used to amplify TCRbeta CDR3 regions from genomic DNA. Turning to the authors' computational methods: Within the assay, amplification of reference gene primers was used to estimate how many nucleated cells each sample contained. To quantify the absolute abundance of each unique TCRbeta CDR3 rearrangement, sequence reads were collapsed and filtered. For each sample, productive Simpson clonality was calculated by taking the square root of Simpson's diversity index across productive rearrangements. TCRdb mirrors the immuneACCESS table, restricted to in-frame sequences. Some clones are absent from its copies; in checked studies, under half trace to an unresolved V gene, and the reason for the others is unknown. V and J calls and clone size are copied from that table; D and trimming were computed from the DNA. Recorded for this sample are around 170,000 clones; less than 90% of them occurred a single time. Of the sample, approximately 8.4% falls within the top ten clones.

This clone appeared a single time. There is no known antigen for this receptor. Base qualities were left out, and no much larger clone turns up one base away. Enrolling through a virtual design, the prospective study's participants ranged in age from roughly 18 to 89 years and lived across 24 United States geographic areas. Cohort assignment in the prospective study relied on participant-reported clinical history from a screening survey and a study questionnaire. For ImmuneRACE Cohort 3, a participant was defined as recovered based on two consecutive negative NP/OP PCR tests, clearance by a healthcare professional, or resolution of symptoms. Mobile phlebotomists in the prospective study collected whole blood, serum and a nasopharyngeal or oropharyngeal swab from every participant. Participants in the prospective study had the option to provide additional blood draws and questionnaires over a roughly 2-month period. Prospective study blood samples were shipped either frozen or at room temperature before DNA extraction.

CDR3 length: 11 amino acids, cysteine to phenylalanine. Of all the DNA, just the CDR3 is kept, 33 bases in frame from base 1. The CDR1 and CDR2 encoded by the germline V gene are SQVTM and ANQGSEA. The junction carries 8 bases between V and J, which are trimmed by 5 bases and 6 bases respectively. Overall study outcomes, separate from this receptor: Clinical and demographic metadata were provided uncurated, with the amount varying by source and participant.

The sequenced sample consisted of PBMCs or T cells enriched from blood (not recorded which). The clonotype comes from a woman in her forties or fifties who had recovered from COVID-19. The sequence joins TRBV29-1 to TRBJ2-1; no D segment can be confidently identified. The CDR3 has the sequence CSVLLFNEQFF. At the DNA level, the sequence is TGCAGCGTTCTTCTTTTCAATGAGCAGTTCTTC.